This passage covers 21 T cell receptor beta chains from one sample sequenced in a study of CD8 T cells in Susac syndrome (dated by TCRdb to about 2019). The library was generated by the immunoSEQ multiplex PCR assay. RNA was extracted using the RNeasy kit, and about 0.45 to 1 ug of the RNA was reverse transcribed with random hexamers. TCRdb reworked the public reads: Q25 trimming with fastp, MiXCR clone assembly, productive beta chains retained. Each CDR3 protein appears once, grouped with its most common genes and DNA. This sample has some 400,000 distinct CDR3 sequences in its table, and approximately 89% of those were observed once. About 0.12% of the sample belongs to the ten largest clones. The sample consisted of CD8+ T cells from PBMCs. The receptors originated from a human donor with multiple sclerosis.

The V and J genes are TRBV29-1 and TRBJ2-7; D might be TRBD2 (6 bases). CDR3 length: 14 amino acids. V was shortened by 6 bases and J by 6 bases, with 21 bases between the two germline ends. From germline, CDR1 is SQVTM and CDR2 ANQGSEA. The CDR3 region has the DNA TGCAGCGTCTCCTTCGGGAGCCTTTTTGGCGAGCAGTACTTC. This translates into CSVSFGSLFGEQYF.

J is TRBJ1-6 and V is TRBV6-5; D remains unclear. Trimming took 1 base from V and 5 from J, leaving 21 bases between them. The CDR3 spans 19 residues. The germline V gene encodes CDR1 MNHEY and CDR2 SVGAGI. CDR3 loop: CASSYLDPGFSTNNSPLHF. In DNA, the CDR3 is TGTGCCAGCAGTTACTTAGACCCGGGATTCTCCACTAATAATTCACCCCTCCACTTT.

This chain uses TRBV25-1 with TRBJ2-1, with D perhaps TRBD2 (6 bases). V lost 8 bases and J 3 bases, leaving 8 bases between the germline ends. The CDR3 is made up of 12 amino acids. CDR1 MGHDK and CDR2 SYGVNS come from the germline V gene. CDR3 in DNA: TGTGCCAGCCGGGAGTACTACAATGAGCAGTTCTTC. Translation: CASREYYNEQFF.

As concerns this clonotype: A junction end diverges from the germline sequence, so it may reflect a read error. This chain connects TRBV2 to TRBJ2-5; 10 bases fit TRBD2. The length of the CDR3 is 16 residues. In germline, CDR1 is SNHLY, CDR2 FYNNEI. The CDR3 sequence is CASSESELAGQGTQYF. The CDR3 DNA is TGTGCCAGCAGTGAAAGCGAACTAGCGGGGCAAGGGACCCAGTACTTC. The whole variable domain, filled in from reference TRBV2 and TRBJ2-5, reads EPEVTQTPSHQVTQMGQEVILRCVPISNHLYFYWYRQILGQKVEFLVSFYNNEISEKSEIFDDQFSVERPDGSNFTLKIRSTKLEDSAMYFCASSESELAGQGTQYFGPGTRLLVL.

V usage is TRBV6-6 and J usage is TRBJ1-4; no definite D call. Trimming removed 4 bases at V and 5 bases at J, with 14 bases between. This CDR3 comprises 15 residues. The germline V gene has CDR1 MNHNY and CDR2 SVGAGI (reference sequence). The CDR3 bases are TGTGCCAGCAGTTCCGACGGGCCACTAAATGAAAAACTGTTTTTT. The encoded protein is CASSSDGPLNEKLFF.

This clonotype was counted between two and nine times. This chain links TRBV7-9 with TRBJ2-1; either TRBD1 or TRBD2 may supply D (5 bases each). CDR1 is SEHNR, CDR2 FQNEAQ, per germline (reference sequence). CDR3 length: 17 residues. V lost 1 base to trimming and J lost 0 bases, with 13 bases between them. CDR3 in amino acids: CASSLVPGPVSYNEQFF. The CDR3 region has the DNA TGTGCCAGCAGCTTAGTCCCGGGACCGGTCTCCTACAATGAGCAGTTCTTC.

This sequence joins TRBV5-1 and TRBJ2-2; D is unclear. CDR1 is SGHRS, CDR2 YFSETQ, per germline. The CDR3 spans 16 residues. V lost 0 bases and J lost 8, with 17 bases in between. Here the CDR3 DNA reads TGCGCCAGCAGCTTGGCCGGGTTCGACGTTGAAGGGGAGCTGTTTTTT. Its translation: CASSLAGFDVEGELFF.

The DNA of the CDR3 is TGTGCCAGCAGCTTAGGACAGGGGAACACCGGGGAGCTGTTTTTT. Translation gives CASSLGQGNTGELFF. The chain couples TRBV11-2 to TRBJ2-2, with TRBD1 identical over 7 bases. Trimming took 1 base from V and 1 from J; bases not matched to a gene: 0. This CDR3 has 15 amino acids. Germline V gives CDR1 SGHAT, CDR2 FQNNGV.

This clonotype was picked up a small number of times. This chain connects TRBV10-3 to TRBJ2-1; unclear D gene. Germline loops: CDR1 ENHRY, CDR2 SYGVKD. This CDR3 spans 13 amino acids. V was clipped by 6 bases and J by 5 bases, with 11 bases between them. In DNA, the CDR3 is TGTGCCATCAGGAGGCTAGAGAACAATGAGCAGTTCTTC. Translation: CAIRRLENNEQFF.

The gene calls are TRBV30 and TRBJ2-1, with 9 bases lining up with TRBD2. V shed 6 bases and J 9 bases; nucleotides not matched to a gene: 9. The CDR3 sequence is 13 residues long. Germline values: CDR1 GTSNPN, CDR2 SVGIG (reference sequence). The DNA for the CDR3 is TGTGCCTGTGGAGCGGGGGGTATTCTTGAGCAGTTCTTC. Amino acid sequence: CACGAGGILEQFF.

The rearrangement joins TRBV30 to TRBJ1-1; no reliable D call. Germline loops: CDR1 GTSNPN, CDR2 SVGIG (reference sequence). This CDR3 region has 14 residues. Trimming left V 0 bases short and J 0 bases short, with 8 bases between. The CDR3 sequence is CAWSVPQMNTEAFF. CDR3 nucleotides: TGTGCCTGGAGTGTTCCGCAGATGAACACTGAAGCTTTCTTT.

CDR3 in amino acids: CASSSSGAYGYTF. CDR3 in DNA: TGTGCCAGCAGCTCCTCAGGGGCCTATGGCTACACCTTC. The J gene is TRBJ1-2, the V gene TRBV6-5, with a possible D match to TRBD1 (6 bases). This CDR3 comprises 13 residues. The V gene's germline CDR1 is MNHEY and CDR2 SVGAGI. The V end was cut by 6 bases, the J end by 4 bases, with 12 bases between.

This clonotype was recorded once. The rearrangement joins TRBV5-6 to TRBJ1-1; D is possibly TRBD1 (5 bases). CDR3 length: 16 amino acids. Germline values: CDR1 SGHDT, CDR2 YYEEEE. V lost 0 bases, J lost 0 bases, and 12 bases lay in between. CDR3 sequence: CASSLAKTVMNTEAFF. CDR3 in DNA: TGTGCCAGCAGCTTGGCCAAGACAGTTATGAACACTGAAGCTTTCTTT. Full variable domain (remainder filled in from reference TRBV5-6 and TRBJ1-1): DAGVTQSPTHLIKTRGQQVTLRCSPKSGHDTVSWYQQALGQGPQFIFQYYEEEERQRGNFPDRFSGHQFPNYSSELNVNALLLGDSALYLCASSLAKTVMNTEAFFGQGTRLTVV.

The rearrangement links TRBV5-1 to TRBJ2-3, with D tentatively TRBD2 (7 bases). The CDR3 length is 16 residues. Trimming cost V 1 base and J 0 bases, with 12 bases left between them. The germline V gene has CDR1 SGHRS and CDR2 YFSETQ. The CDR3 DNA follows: TGCGCCAGCAGCTTGAGGGGAGGGGGAAGCACAGATACGCAGTATTTT. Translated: CASSLRGGGSTDTQYF.

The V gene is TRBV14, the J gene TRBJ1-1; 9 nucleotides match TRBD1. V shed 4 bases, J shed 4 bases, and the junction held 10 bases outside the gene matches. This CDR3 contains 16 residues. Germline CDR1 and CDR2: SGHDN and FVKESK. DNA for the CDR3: TGTGCCAGCAGCCTTACCCCCGGGACAGGGACCACTGAAGCTTTCTTT. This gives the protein CASSLTPGTGTTEAFF. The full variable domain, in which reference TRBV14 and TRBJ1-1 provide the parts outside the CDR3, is EAGVTQFPSHSVIEKGQTVTLRCDPISGHDNLYWYRRVMGKEIKFLLHFVKESKQDESGMPNNRFLAERTGGTYSTLKVQPAELEDSGVYFCASSLTPGTGTTEAFFGQGTRLTVV.

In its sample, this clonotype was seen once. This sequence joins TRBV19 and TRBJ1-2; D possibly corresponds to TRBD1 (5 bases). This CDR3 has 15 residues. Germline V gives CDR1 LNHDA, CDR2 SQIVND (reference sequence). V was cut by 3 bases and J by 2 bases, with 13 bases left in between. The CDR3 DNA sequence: TGTGCCAGTAGTATGTACGACAGCACCAACTATGGCTACACCTTC. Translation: CASSMYDSTNYGYTF.

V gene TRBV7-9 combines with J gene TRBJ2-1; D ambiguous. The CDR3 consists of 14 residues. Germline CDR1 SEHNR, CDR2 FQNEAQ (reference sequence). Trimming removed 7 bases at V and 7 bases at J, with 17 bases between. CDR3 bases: TGTGCCAGCATCGTATCCCCCGGAGATAATGAGCAGTTCTTC. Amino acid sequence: CASIVSPGDNEQFF.

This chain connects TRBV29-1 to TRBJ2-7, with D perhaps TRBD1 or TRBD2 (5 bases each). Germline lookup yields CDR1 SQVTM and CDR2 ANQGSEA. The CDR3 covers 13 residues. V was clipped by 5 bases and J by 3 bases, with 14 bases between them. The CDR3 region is CSVRTGDYYEQYF. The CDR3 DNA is TGCAGCGTTCGAACAGGAGACTACTACGAGCAGTACTTC.

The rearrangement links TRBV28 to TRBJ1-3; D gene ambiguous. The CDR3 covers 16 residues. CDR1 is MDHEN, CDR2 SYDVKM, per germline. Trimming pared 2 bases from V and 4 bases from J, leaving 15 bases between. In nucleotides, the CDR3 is TGTGCCAGCAGTTTACCCCATGTCGGCATCGGAAACACCATATATTTT. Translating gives CASSLPHVGIGNTIYF.

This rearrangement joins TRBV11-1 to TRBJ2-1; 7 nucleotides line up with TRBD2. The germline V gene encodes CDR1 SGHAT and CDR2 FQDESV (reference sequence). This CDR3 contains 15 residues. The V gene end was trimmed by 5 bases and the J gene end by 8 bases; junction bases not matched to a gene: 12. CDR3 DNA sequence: TGTGCCAGCAGCGGAGGGCGGGGGTATAGCGATGAGCAGTTCTTC. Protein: CASSGGRGYSDEQFF.

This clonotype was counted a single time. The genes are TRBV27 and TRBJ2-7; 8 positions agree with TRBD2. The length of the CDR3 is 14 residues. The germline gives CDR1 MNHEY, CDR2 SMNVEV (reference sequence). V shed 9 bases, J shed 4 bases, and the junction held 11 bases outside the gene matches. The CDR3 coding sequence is TGTGCCAGTCGACCCGGGGGGGGCGGGTACGAGCAGTACTTC. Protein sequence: CASRPGGGGYEQYF.